This TCR beta chain was captured by sequencing in a study of blood T cell repertoires in COVID-19. Study as a whole: There were acute and convalescent COVID-19 samples, and they came from the United States, Italy and Spain. T cells, B-cell-depleted T cells, or PBMCs provided the cDNA or gDNA that served as material.

Deletions cut 4 bases from V and 3 bases from J, with 10 bases between. This CDR3 has 14 amino acids. Germline V gives CDR1 ENHRY, CDR2 SYGVKD. The count of this clone is one. Authors' processing steps: Amplifying reference gene primers gave estimates of nucleated cell counts. TCRdb's copy holds only in-frame clones and misses some; the assay was immunoSEQ multiplex PCR. That table furnishes V, J and clone size, whereas the DNA furnished D and trimming. This table holds some 270,000 clones, approximately 90% found once. The source of this sequence is a man aged 30 to 39 with acute or convalescent COVID-19. The rearrangement uses TRBV10-3 and TRBJ2-1; tentatively, D is TRBD2 (5 bases). Input material: peripheral blood. CDR3 sequence: CAISAGGSYNEQFF. CDR3 bases: TGTGCCATCAGTGCGGGTGGGAGCTACAATGAGCAGTTCTTC.